This T cell receptor (beta chain) was sequenced in a study of T cell responses to AZD1222 COVID-19 vaccine. Across the study: Second doses that came at about 4 or about 12 weeks were put together. Notes on the study in general: Among AZD1222 vaccinees, only 5 to 7 were seropositive at baseline. CD4 TCRs associated with vaccination spanned spike, dominating at 160-218 and 743-854. Reports indicate that nearly half of spike-specific TCRs are directed at unmutated variant regions.

Only in-frame clones appear in the TCRdb table, and some are missing; sequencing was by immunoSEQ multiplex PCR. The sample holds tens of thousands of clones, roughly 90% seen once. The V gene lost 2 bases and the J gene lost 1 base, with 5 bases spanning the gap. CDR3 length: 14 amino acids. Germline CDR1 is SGHTA and CDR2 is FQGTGA. Comments on this clone: Its specificity is unknown.

This chain links TRBV7-3 with TRBJ2-2; D is unclear. Material: peripheral blood, obtained on day 0 of AZD1222 vaccination. The sequence derives from an adult in good health. CDR3 residues: CASSLSVNTGELFF. CDR3 nucleotides: TGTGCCAGCAGCTTATCCGTGAACACCGGGGAGCTGTTTTTT.